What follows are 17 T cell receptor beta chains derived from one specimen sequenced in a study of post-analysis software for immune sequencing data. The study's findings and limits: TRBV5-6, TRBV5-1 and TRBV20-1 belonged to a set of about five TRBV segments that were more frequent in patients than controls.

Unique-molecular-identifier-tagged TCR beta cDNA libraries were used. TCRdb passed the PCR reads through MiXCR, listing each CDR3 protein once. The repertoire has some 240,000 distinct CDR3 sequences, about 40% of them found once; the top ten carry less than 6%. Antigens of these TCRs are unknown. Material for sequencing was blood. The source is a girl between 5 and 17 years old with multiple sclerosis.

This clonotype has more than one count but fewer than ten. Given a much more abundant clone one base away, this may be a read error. CDR3 loop: CASSLYRGLGSPPHF. In DNA, the CDR3 is TGCGCCAGCAGCTTGTACAGGGGGCTAGGATCACCCCCCCACTTT. The chain carries TRBV5-1 and TRBJ1-6; 9 nucleotides match TRBD1. The CDR3 is 15 residues long. CDR1 is SGHRS, CDR2 YFSETQ, per germline.

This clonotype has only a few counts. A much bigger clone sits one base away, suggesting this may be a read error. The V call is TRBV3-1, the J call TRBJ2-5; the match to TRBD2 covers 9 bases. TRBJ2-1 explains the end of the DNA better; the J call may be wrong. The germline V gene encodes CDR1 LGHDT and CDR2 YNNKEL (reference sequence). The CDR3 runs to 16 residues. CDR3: CASSLLAGLYQETQFF. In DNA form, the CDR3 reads TGTGCCAGCAGCCTTCTAGCGGGACTGTACCAAGAGACCCAGTTCTTC.

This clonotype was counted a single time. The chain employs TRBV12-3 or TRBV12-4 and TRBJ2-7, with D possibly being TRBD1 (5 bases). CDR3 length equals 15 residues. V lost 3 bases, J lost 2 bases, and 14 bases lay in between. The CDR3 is CASSFQSQGTYEQYF. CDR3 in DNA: TGTGCCAGCAGTTTTCAGTCCCAGGGTACCTACGAGCAGTACTTC.

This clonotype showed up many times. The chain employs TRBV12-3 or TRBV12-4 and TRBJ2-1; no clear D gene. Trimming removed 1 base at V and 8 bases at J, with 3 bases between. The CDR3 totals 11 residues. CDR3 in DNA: TGTGCCAGCAGTTTAGTCGATGAGCAGTTCTTC. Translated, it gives CASSLVDEQFF.

The CDR3 nucleotides are TGTGCCAGCAGCTTAGATGCGGCAGGGGGCAGCAACTATGGCTACACCTTC. This codes for CASSLDAAGGSNYGYTF. The rearrangement links TRBV7-2 to TRBJ1-2; 8 nucleotides match TRBD1. Germline values: CDR1 SGHTA, CDR2 FQGNSA. There are 17 residues in the CDR3. V lost 1 base, J lost 2 bases, and 9 bases stayed unmatched.

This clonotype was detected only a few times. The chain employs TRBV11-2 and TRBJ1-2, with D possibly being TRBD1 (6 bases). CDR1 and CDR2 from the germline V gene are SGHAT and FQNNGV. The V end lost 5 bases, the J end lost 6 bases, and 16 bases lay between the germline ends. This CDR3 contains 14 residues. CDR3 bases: TGTGCCAGCAGCATTGACAGGCGGGCTGATGGCTACACCTTC. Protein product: CASSIDRRADGYTF.

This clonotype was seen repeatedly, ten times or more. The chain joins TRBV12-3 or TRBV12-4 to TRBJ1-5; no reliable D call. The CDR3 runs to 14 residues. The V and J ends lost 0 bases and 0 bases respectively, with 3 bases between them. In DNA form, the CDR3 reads TGTGCCAGCAGTTTAGCCGATAGCAATCAGCCCCAGCATTTT. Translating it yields CASSLADSNQPQHF.

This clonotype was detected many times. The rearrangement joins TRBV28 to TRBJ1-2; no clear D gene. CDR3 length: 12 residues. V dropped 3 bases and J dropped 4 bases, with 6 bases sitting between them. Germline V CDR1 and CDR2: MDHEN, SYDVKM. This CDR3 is CASSLSVYGYTF. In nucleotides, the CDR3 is TGTGCCAGCAGTTTGTCAGTCTATGGCTACACCTTC.

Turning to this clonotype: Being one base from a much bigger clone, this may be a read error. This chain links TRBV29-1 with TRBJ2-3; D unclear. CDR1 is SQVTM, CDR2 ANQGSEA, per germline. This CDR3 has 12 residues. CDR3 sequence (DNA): TGCAGCGTGGATCGGGCGGTTGATACGCAGGATTTT. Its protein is CSVDRAVDTQDF.

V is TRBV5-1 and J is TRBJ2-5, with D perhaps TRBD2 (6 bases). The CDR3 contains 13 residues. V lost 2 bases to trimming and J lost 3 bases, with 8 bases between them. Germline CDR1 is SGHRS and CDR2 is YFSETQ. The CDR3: CASSFGGEETQYF. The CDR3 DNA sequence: TGCGCCAGCAGCTTCGGAGGGGAAGAGACCCAGTACTTC.

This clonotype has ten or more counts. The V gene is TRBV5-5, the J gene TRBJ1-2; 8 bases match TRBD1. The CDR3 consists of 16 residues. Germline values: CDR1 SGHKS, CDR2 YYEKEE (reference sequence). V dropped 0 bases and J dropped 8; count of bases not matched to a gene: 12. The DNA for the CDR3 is TGTGCCAGCAGCTTGGAACAGGGGGTTAGAGATCAGGGCTACACCTTC. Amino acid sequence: CASSLEQGVRDQGYTF.

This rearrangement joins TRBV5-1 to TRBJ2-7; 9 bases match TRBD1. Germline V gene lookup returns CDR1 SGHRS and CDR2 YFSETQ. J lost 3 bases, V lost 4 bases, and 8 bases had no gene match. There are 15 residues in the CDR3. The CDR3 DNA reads TGCGCCAGCAGCATTACTGGACAGGGGATCTACGAGCAGTACTTC. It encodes CASSITGQGIYEQYF. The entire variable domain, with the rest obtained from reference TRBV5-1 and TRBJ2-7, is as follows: KAGVTQTPRYLIKTRGQQVTLSCSPISGHRSVSWYQQTPGQGLQFLFEYFSETQRNKGNFPGRFSGRQFSNSRSEMNVSTLELGDSALYLCASSITGQGIYEQYFGPGTRLTVT.

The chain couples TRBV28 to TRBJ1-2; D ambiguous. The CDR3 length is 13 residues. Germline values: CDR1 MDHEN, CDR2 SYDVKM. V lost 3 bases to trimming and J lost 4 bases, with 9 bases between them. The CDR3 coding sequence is TGTGCCAGCAGTTTCGATAAACGCTATGGCTACACCTTC. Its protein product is CASSFDKRYGYTF.

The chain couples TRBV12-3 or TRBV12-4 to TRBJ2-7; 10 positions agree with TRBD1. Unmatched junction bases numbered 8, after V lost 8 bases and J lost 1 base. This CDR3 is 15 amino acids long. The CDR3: CASARRTGGSYEQYF. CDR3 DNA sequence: TGTGCCAGCGCCCGTCGGACAGGGGGTTCCTACGAGCAGTACTTC.

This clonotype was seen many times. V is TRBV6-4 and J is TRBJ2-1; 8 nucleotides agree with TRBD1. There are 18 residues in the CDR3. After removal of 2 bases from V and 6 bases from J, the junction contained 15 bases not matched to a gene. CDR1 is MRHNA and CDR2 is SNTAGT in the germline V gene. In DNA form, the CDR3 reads TGTGCCAGCAGTGACAGGTGGTGGGGACAGGCTAATAGCAATGAGCAGTTCTTC. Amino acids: CASSDRWWGQANSNEQFF.

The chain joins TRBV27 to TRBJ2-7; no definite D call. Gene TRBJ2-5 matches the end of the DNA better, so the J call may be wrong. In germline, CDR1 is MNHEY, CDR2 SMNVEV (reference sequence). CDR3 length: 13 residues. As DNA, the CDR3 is TGTGCCAGCACCCGGGCTGGGCGAGAGACCCAGTACTTC. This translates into CASTRAGRETQYF.

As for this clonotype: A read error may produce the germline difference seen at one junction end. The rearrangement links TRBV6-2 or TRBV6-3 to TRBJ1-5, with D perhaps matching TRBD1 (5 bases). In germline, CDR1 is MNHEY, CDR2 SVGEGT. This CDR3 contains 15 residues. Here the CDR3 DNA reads TGTGCCAGCAGTTTGGCGGGGCTTAGCAATCAGTCCCAGCATTTT. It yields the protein CASSLAGLSNQSQHF.